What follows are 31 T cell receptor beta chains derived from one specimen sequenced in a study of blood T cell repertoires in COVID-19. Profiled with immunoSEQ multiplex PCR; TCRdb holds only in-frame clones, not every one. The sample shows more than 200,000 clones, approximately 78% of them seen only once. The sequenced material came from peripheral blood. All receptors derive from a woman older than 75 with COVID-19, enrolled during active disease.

Written as DNA, the CDR3 is TGTGCCAGCAGCCCGGACACGACCTACGAGCAGTACTTC. It is translated as CASSPDTTYEQYF. The V call is TRBV11-2, the J call TRBJ2-7, with a weak D call TRBD1 (5 bases). V lost 5 bases and J 2 bases, leaving 10 bases between the germline ends. In germline, CDR1 is SGHAT, CDR2 FQNNGV. The CDR3 has 13 residues.

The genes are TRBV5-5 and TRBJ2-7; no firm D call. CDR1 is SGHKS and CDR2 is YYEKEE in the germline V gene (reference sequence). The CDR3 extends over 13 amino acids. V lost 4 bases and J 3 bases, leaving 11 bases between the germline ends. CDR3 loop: CASSVDGYYEQYF. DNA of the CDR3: TGTGCCAGCAGCGTGGACGGGTACTACGAGCAGTACTTC.

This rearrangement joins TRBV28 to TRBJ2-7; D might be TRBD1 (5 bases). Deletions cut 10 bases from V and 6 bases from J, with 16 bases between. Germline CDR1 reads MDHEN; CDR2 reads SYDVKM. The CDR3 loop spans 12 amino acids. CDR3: CAIHRRGGEQYF. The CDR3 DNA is TGTGCCATCCACAGAAGGGGTGGCGAGCAGTACTTC.

DNA of the CDR3: TGTGCCAGCAGTTACCAGGGGAACTCCTACGAGCAGTACTTC. Its protein product is CASSYQGNSYEQYF. The chain is built from TRBV6-5 and TRBJ2-7, with D perhaps matching TRBD1 (6 bases). The length of the CDR3 is 14 residues. Germline CDR1 and CDR2: MNHEY and SVGAGI. The V and J ends lost 2 bases and 0 bases respectively, with 8 bases between them.

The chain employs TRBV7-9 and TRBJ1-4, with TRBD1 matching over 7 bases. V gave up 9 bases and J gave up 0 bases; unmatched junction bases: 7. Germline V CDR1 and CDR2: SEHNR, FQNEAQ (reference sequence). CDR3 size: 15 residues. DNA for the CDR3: TGTGCCAGTGGTCGGGACAGCTCAACTAATGAAAAACTGTTTTTT. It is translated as CASGRDSSTNEKLFF.

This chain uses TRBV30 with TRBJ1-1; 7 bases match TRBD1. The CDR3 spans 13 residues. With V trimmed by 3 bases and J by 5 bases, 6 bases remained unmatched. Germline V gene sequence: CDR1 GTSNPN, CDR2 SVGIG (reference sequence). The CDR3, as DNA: TGTGCCTGGAGACCGACAGGGTATACTGAAGCTTTCTTT. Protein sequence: CAWRPTGYTEAFF.

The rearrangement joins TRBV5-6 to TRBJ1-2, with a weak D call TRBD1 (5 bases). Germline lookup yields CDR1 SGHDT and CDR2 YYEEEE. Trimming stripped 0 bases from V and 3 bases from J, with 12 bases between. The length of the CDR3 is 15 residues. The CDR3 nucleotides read TGTGCCAGCAGCTTGGTAGGGGCGGGAGACTATGGCTACACCTTC. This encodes CASSLVGAGDYGYTF.

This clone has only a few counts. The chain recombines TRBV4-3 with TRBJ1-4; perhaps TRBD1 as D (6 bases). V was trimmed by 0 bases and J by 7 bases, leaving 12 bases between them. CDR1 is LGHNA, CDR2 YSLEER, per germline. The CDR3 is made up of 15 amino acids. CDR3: CASSQDTGLGEKLFF. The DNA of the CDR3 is TGCGCCAGCAGCCAAGATACAGGGCTGGGTGAAAAACTGTTTTTT.

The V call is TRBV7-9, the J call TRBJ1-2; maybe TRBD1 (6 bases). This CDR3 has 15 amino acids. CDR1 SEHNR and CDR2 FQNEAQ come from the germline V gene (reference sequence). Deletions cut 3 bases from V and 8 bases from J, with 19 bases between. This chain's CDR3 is CASSLDSPLNGGYTF. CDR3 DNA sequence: TGTGCCAGCAGCTTGGACAGCCCCTTAAACGGAGGCTACACCTTC.

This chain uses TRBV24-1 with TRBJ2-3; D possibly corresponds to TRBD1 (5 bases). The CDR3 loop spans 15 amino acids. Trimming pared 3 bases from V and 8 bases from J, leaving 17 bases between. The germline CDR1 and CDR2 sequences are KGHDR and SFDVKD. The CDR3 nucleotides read TGTGCCACCAGTGATCGGACACCCGCTAGTGGTACGCAGTATTTT. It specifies CATSDRTPASGTQYF.

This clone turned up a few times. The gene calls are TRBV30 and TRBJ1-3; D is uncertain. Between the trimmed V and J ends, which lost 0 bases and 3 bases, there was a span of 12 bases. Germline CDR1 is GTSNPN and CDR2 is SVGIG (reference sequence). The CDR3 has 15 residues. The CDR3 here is CAWSVHTKVGNTIYF. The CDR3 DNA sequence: TGTGCCTGGAGTGTACACACCAAAGTTGGAAACACCATATATTTT.

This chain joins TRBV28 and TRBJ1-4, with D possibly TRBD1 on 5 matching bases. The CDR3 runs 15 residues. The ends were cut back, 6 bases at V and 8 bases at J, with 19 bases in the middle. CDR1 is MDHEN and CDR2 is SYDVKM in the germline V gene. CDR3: CASSPRRGRGEKLFF. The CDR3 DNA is TGTGCCAGCAGCCCCAGGCGGGGAAGGGGAGAAAAACTGTTTTTT.

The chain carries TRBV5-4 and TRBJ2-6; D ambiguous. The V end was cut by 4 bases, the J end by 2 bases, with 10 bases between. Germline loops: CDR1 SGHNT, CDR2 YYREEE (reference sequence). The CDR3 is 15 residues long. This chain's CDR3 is CASSAGRAGANVLTF. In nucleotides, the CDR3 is TGTGCCAGCAGCGCCGGTCGGGCTGGGGCCAACGTCCTGACTTTC.

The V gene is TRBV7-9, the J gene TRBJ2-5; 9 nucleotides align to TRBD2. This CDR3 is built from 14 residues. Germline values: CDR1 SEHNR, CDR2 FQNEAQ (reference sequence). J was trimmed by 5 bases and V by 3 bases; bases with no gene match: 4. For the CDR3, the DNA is TGTGCCAGCAGCTTTACGGGGACTAGCGAGACCCAGTACTTC. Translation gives CASSFTGTSETQYF.

CDR3 residues: CASSVGGPNEKLFF. CDR3 in DNA: TGTGCCAGCAGCGTCGGGGGGCCTAATGAAAAACTGTTTTTT. This sequence joins TRBV9 and TRBJ1-4; D possibly corresponds to TRBD1 (6 bases). The CDR3 loop spans 14 amino acids. Trimming pared 2 bases from V and 3 bases from J, leaving 8 bases between. Germline V gene data show CDR1 as SGDLS and CDR2 as YYNGEE.

The CDR3 region has the DNA TGTGCCACCAGCCTAAAAACAGACTACTCTGGAAACACCATATATTTT. Protein: CATSLKTDYSGNTIYF. The gene calls are TRBV15 and TRBJ1-3, with D unresolved. From germline, CDR1 is LNHNV and CDR2 YYDKDF (reference sequence). The CDR3 totals 16 residues. The V end was cut by 5 bases, the J end by 0 bases, with 14 bases between.

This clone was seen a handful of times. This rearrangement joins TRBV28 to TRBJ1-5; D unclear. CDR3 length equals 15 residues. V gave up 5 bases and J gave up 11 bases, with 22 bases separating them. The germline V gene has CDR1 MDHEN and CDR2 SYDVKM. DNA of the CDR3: TGTGCCAGCAGTCCCCCCAGAGACACGCCATGGGCCCAGCATTTT. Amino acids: CASSPPRDTPWAQHF.

The CDR3 loop reads CASSPGVGDTEAFF. CDR3 DNA sequence: TGCGCCAGCAGTCCAGGGGTTGGTGACACTGAAGCTTTCTTT. The rearrangement links TRBV5-1 to TRBJ1-1; tentative D call: TRBD1 (6 bases). Looked up from germline, CDR1 is SGHRS and CDR2 is YFSETQ. V lost 5 bases, J lost 3 bases, and 14 bases lay in between. The length of the CDR3 is 14 residues.

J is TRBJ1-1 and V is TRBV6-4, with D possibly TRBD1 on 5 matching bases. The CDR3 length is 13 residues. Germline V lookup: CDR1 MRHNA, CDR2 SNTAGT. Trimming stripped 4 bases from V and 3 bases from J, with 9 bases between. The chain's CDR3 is CASSVTAYTEAFF. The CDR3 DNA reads TGTGCCAGCAGTGTGACAGCGTACACTGAAGCTTTCTTT.

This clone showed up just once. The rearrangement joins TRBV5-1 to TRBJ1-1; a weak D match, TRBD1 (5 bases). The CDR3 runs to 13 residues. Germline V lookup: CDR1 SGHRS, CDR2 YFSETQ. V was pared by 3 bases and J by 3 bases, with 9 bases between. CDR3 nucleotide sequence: TGCGCCAGCAGCTGGGGGGATGACACTGAAGCTTTCTTT. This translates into CASSWGDDTEAFF.

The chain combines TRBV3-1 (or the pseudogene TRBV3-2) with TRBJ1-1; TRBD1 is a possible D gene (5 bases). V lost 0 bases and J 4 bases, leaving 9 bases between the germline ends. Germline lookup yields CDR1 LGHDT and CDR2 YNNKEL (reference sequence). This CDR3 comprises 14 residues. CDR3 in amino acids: CASSQEGTGTEAFF. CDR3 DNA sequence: TGTGCCAGCAGCCAAGAAGGCACAGGCACTGAAGCTTTCTTT.

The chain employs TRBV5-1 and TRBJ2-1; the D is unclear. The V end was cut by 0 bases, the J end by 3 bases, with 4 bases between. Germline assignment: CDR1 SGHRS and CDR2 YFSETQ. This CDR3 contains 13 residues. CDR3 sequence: CASSLALYNEQFF. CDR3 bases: TGCGCCAGCAGCTTGGCACTCTACAATGAGCAGTTCTTC.

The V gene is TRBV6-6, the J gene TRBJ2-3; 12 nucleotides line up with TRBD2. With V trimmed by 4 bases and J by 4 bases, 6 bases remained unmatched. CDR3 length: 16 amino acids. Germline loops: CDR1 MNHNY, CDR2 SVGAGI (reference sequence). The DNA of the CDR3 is TGTGCCAGCAGTTCCCCGACTAGCGGGAGCGCAGATACGCAGTATTTT. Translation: CASSSPTSGSADTQYF.

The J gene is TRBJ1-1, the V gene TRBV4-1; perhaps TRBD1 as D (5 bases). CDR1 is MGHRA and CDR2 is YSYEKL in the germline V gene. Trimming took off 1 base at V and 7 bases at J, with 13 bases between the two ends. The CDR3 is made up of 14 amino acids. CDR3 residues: CASSQGGLDSEAFF. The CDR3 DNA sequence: TGCGCCAGCAGCCAAGGGGGACTAGACAGTGAAGCTTTCTTT.

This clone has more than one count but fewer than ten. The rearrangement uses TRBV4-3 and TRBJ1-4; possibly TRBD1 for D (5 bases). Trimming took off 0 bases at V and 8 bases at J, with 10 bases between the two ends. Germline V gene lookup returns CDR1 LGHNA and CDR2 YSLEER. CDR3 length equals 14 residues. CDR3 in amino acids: CASSQDTGVEKLFF. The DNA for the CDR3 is TGCGCCAGCAGCCAAGATACAGGAGTCGAAAAACTGTTTTTT.

The CDR3 sequence is CASSLTPLKNYEQYF. The CDR3 nucleotides read TGTGCCAGCAGCTTAACGCCACTCAAAAACTACGAGCAGTACTTC. The rearrangement joins TRBV7-3 to TRBJ2-7; unclear D gene. Germline CDR1 SGHTA, CDR2 FQGTGA. The V end lost 0 bases, the J end lost 3 bases, and 12 bases lay between the germline ends. The CDR3 loop spans 15 amino acids.

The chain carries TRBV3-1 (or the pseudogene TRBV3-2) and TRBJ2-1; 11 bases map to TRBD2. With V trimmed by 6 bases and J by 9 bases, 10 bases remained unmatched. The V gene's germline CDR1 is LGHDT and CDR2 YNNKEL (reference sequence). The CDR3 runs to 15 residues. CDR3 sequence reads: CASSLGSGGVGEQFF. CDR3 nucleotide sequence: TGTGCCAGCAGTCTTGGTAGCGGGGGGGTCGGTGAGCAGTTCTTC.

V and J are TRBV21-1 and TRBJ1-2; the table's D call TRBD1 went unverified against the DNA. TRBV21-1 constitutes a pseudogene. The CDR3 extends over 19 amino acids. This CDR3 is CASSKLFRDTEQANYGYTF. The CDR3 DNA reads TGTGCCAGCAGCAAACTTTTCCGGGACACAGAACAAGCTAACTATGGCTACACCTTC.

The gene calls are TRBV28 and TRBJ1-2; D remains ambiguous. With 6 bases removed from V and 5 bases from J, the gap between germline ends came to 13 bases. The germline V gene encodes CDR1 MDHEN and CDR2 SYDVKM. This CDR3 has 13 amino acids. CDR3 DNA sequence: TGTGCCAGCAGCTCGGACGGGATTTATGGCTACACCTTC. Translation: CASSSDGIYGYTF.

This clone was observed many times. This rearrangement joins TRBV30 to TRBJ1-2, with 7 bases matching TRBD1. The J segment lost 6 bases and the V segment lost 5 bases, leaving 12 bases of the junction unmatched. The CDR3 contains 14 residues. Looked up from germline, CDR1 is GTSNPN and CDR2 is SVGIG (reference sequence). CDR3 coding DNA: TGTGCCTGGTCGTCCGGGACAGCGAGAGATGGCTACACCTTC. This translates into CAWSSGTARDGYTF.

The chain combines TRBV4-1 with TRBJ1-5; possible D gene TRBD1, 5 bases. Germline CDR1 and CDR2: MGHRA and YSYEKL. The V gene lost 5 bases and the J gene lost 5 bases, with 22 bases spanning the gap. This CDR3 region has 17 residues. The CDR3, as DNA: TGCGCCAGCAGCAGGGCCCCAACGGGGGTTCAACATCAGCCCCAGCATTTT. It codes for CASSRAPTGVQHQPQHF.